The 32 T cell receptor beta chains listed next were all sequenced from one sample in a study of cytomegalovirus exposure and HLA in healthy donors. In the PCR, 60 Vbeta and 13 Jbeta primers were used. Sequenced by immunoSEQ multiplex PCR; TCRdb stores in-frame clones only, minus some. The sample includes some 95,000 clones, roughly three quarters of them seen just once. What was sequenced was PBMCs. These receptors all come from a woman in her thirties or forties in good health and CMV-seronegative.

This sequence joins TRBV6-1 and TRBJ2-5, with TRBD1 matching 7 bases. V shed 4 bases, J shed 7 bases, and the junction held 6 bases outside the gene matches. From germline, CDR1 is MNHNS and CDR2 SASEGT. The CDR3 is made up of 13 amino acids. CDR3 sequence: CASSGDRKGTQYF. The CDR3 DNA reads TGTGCCAGCAGTGGGGACAGAAAAGGGACCCAGTACTTC.

The rearrangement uses TRBV7-9 and TRBJ2-2; D possibly corresponds to TRBD1 (6 bases). This CDR3 is 13 amino acids long. Trimming cost V 10 bases and J 5 bases, with 14 bases left between them. Germline CDR1 reads SEHNR; CDR2 reads FQNEAQ (reference sequence). The CDR3, as DNA: TGTGCCACCCGAACGACAGGAACCGGGGAGCTGTTTTTT. This encodes CATRTTGTGELFF.

V and J are TRBV7-9 and TRBJ2-7, with 7 bases that match TRBD1. Germline CDR1 is SEHNR and CDR2 is FQNEAQ (reference sequence). J was trimmed by 5 bases and V by 3 bases; bases with no gene match: 1. The CDR3 extends over 12 amino acids. The CDR3 here is CASSFTGDEQYF. The DNA for the CDR3 is TGTGCCAGCAGCTTCACAGGGGACGAGCAGTACTTC. Drawing the rest from reference TRBV7-9 and TRBJ2-7, the complete variable domain is DTGVSQNPRHKITKRGQNVTFRCDPISEHNRLYWYRQTLGQGPEFLTYFQNEAQLEKSRLLSDRFSAERPKGSFSTLEIQRTEQGDSAMYLCASSFTGDEQYFGPGTRLTVT.

This chain uses TRBV6-5 with TRBJ1-6; 8 positions match TRBD1. V lost 6 bases and J lost 12; bases outside the gene matches: 10. The CDR3 extends over 14 amino acids. Germline CDR1 is MNHEY and CDR2 is SVGAGI. The CDR3 DNA follows: TGTGCCAGCAGCACGGACAGGGCCTTGTTACCCCTCCACTTT. Amino acids: CASSTDRALLPLHF.

The chain carries TRBV19 and TRBJ2-7, with 7 nucleotides matching TRBD2. The junction had 6 bases not matched to a gene; V was cut back by 4 bases and J by 3 bases. Looked up from germline, CDR1 is LNHDA and CDR2 is SQIVND (reference sequence). The CDR3 extends over 14 amino acids. The CDR3 reads CASSTRTSYYEQYF. DNA for the CDR3: TGTGCCAGTAGTACCCGGACTAGTTACTACGAGCAGTACTTC.

The rearrangement joins TRBV4-3 to TRBJ1-4; D unresolved. Trimming removed 0 bases at V and 8 bases at J, with 13 bases between. CDR1 is LGHNA, CDR2 YSLEER, per germline. This CDR3 is 15 amino acids long. CDR3 protein: CASSQDRQDSEKLFF. The CDR3 DNA is TGCGCCAGCAGCCAAGATCGTCAGGACTCCGAAAAACTGTTTTTT.

The rearrangement links TRBV19 to TRBJ1-2; no reliable D call. Germline V gene lookup returns CDR1 LNHDA and CDR2 SQIVND (reference sequence). With 1 base removed from V and 0 bases from J, the gap between germline ends came to 6 bases. This CDR3 is 14 amino acids long. The chain's CDR3 is CASSIVHTNYGYTF. CDR3 bases: TGTGCCAGTAGTATAGTACACACTAACTATGGCTACACCTTC. The full variable domain, rest sourced from reference TRBV19 and TRBJ1-2, is DGGITQSPKYLFRKEGQNVTLSCEQNLNHDAMYWYRQDPGQGLRLIYYSQIVNDFQKGDIAEGYSVSREKKESFPLTVTSAQKNPTAFYLCASSIVHTNYGYTFGSGTRLTVV.

The rearrangement joins TRBV5-6 to TRBJ1-3; D possibly corresponds to TRBD1 (6 bases). Trimming cost V 2 bases and J 2 bases, with 11 bases left between them. There are 15 residues in the CDR3. Germline V gives CDR1 SGHDT, CDR2 YYEEEE. CDR3 sequence reads: CASSFGGRTGNTIYF. In nucleotides, the CDR3 is TGTGCCAGCAGCTTCGGGGGGCGGACTGGAAACACCATATATTTT.

The V and J genes are TRBV9 and TRBJ2-3, with a tentative D call TRBD2 (5 bases). The V end lost 0 bases, the J end lost 3 bases, and 11 bases lay between the germline ends. This CDR3 comprises 15 residues. The germline V gene has CDR1 SGDLS and CDR2 YYNGEE. This chain's CDR3 is CASSVALRETDTQYF. CDR3 in DNA: TGTGCCAGCAGCGTAGCCCTGAGGGAGACAGATACGCAGTATTTT. The full variable domain, rest sourced from reference TRBV9 and TRBJ2-3, is DSGVTQTPKHLITATGQRVTLRCSPRSGDLSVYWYQQSLDQGLQFLIQYYNGEERAKGNILERFSAQQFPDLHSELNLSSLELGDSALYFCASSVALRETDTQYFGPGTRLTVL.

V usage is TRBV6-6 and J usage is TRBJ1-5, with TRBD1 matching over 8 bases. Unmatched junction bases numbered 7, after V lost 5 bases and J lost 1 base. Per the germline V gene, CDR1 is MNHNY and CDR2 is SVGAGI (reference sequence). The CDR3 contains 16 residues. CDR3 DNA sequence: TGTGCCAGCAGTGCAAGCGCAGGGGGCAGCAATCAGCCCCAGCATTTT. It is translated as CASSASAGGSNQPQHF.

V usage is TRBV18 and J usage is TRBJ1-5; 7 positions match TRBD1. The CDR3 sequence is 15 residues long. J lost 6 bases, V lost 6 bases, and 11 bases had no gene match. From germline, CDR1 is KGHSH and CDR2 LQKENI. The CDR3 is CASSDTQGVGQPQHF. In DNA form, the CDR3 reads TGTGCCAGCTCTGACACCCAGGGGGTCGGTCAGCCCCAGCATTTT.

The chain links TRBV14 to TRBJ2-5; 8 bases map to TRBD1. In germline, CDR1 is SGHDN, CDR2 FVKESK. CDR3 length: 17 amino acids. V dropped 5 bases and J dropped 5; count of bases not matched to a gene: 16. This CDR3 is CASSWTGRGRGFETQYF. CDR3 bases: TGTGCCAGCAGCTGGACAGGGAGAGGCAGGGGATTCGAGACCCAGTACTTC.

The CDR3 spells CASSLRTGGYSPLHF. The CDR3 DNA sequence: TGTGCCAGCAGCTTAAGGACAGGTGGTTATTCACCCCTCCACTTT. The chain couples TRBV7-2 to TRBJ1-6, with 7 bases identical to TRBD1. The CDR3 consists of 15 residues. Germline loops: CDR1 SGHTA, CDR2 FQGNSA. V shed 2 bases and J 8 bases; nucleotides not matched to a gene: 6.

The chain has TRBV30 and TRBJ2-5; D is perhaps TRBD2 (6 bases). CDR3 size: 16 residues. With 0 bases removed from V and 4 bases from J, the gap between germline ends came to 18 bases. Germline V gene data show CDR1 as GTSNPN and CDR2 as SVGIG (reference sequence). The CDR3 spells CAWSVLEGVPGETQYF. Here the CDR3 DNA reads TGTGCCTGGAGTGTATTGGAGGGCGTCCCGGGAGAGACCCAGTACTTC.

This chain joins TRBV5-1 and TRBJ1-3; the match to TRBD1 covers 7 bases. V lost 3 bases to trimming and J lost 7 bases; unmatched junction nucleotides: 7. This CDR3 has 14 amino acids. CDR1 and CDR2 (germline): SGHRS, YFSETQ. The CDR3 spells CASSSGTASNTIYF. In DNA, the CDR3 is TGCGCCAGCAGCTCCGGGACAGCGTCCAACACCATATATTTT.

The chain recombines TRBV2 with TRBJ2-5; no firm D call. V lost 4 bases to trimming and J lost 5 bases, with 14 bases between them. Per the germline V gene, CDR1 is SNHLY and CDR2 is FYNNEI. The CDR3 is 14 amino acids. CDR3 nucleotides: TGTGCCAGCAGTGGAGATCGGTTTGAGGAGACCCAGTACTTC. This translates into CASSGDRFEETQYF.

J is TRBJ1-5 and V is TRBV4-1; D uncertain. V lost 5 bases to trimming and J lost 0 bases, with 8 bases between them. The germline V gene encodes CDR1 MGHRA and CDR2 YSYEKL. This CDR3 contains 14 residues. In nucleotides, the CDR3 is TGCGCCAGCAGCGGGAGCTATAGCAATCAGCCCCAGCATTTT. It encodes CASSGSYSNQPQHF.

This clone was seen more than once but under ten times. The chain employs TRBV19 and TRBJ2-2, with TRBD1 matching over 8 bases. J gave up 11 bases and V 3 bases, and 8 bases lay outside the gene matches. Per germline, CDR1 LNHDA and CDR2 SQIVND (reference sequence). CDR3 length: 14 amino acids. The CDR3 sequence is CASSMGQAASELFF. The CDR3 DNA reads TGTGCCAGTAGTATGGGACAGGCCGCCTCTGAGCTGTTTTTT.

There are a few counts of this clone. The gene calls are TRBV4-1 and TRBJ1-1, with 8 bases aligning to TRBD1. The CDR3 runs to 14 residues. The V gene's germline CDR1 is MGHRA and CDR2 YSYEKL. V lost 4 bases to trimming and J lost 4 bases; unmatched junction nucleotides: 5. CDR3 bases: TGCGCCAGCAGCCTCGACAGGGGTATCACTGAAGCTTTCTTT. As protein: CASSLDRGITEAFF.

The chain links TRBV7-9 to TRBJ1-3; D is ambiguous. Germline CDR1 is SEHNR and CDR2 is FQNEAQ (reference sequence). CDR3 length: 15 residues. The germline V and J ends were trimmed by 4 bases and 5 bases, with 15 bases remaining between them. CDR3 DNA: TGTGCCAGCAGCTCAACTTTCACGGGTCGAAACACCATATATTTT. This gives the protein CASSSTFTGRNTIYF. Using reference TRBV7-9 and TRBJ1-3 for the parts outside the CDR3, the full variable domain is DTGVSQNPRHKITKRGQNVTFRCDPISEHNRLYWYRQTLGQGPEFLTYFQNEAQLEKSRLLSDRFSAERPKGSFSTLEIQRTEQGDSAMYLCASSSTFTGRNTIYFGEGSWLTVV.

This rearrangement joins TRBV15 to TRBJ1-2; D unclear. The CDR3 has 13 amino acids. Germline CDR1 is LNHNV and CDR2 is YYDKDF (reference sequence). V was shortened by 5 bases and J by 8 bases, with 15 bases between the two germline ends. CDR3 region: CATSSRGGSGYTF. The DNA for the CDR3 is TGTGCCACCAGCTCCCGTGGCGGGTCGGGCTACACCTTC.

This chain's CDR3 is CALSRGGGYSNQPQHF. The CDR3 bases are TGTGCCCTCTCCCGCGGGGGCGGGTATAGCAATCAGCCCCAGCATTTT. The chain employs TRBV28 and TRBJ1-5; D is perhaps TRBD1 (6 bases). The CDR3 contains 16 residues. V was trimmed by 11 bases and J by 0 bases, leaving 20 bases between them. Germline lookup yields CDR1 MDHEN and CDR2 SYDVKM.

The chain recombines TRBV9 with TRBJ2-5; 10 bases match TRBD2. There are 18 residues in the CDR3. Germline lookup yields CDR1 SGDLS and CDR2 YYNGEE. After removal of 0 bases from V and 5 bases from J, the junction contained 13 bases not matched to a gene. The CDR3 DNA reads TGTGCCAGCAGCGTAGGGGCTAGCGGGGGCTCACGGCCGGAGACCCAGTACTTC. Protein product: CASSVGASGGSRPETQYF.

V is TRBV7-9 and J is TRBJ1-2, with D uncertain. V was clipped by 5 bases and J by 0 bases, with 13 bases between them. The CDR3 has 15 residues. Germline assignment: CDR1 SEHNR and CDR2 FQNEAQ (reference sequence). Here the CDR3 reads CASSKSAATNYGYTF. CDR3 in DNA: TGTGCCAGCAGCAAGTCAGCGGCGACTAACTATGGCTACACCTTC.

The rearrangement uses TRBV2 and TRBJ1-1; D ambiguous. Trimming shortened V by 7 bases and J by 10 bases, and 7 bases separated the two germline ends. Germline CDR1 is SNHLY and CDR2 is FYNNEI. The CDR3 contains 9 residues. As DNA, the CDR3 is TGTGCCAGCAAAAACGGAGCTTTCTTT. Amino acids: CASKNGAFF.

In this sample, this clone turned up a few times. This sequence joins TRBV5-1 and TRBJ1-1; a possible D gene is TRBD1 (5 bases). The length of the CDR3 is 15 residues. V lost 6 bases to trimming and J lost 1 base, with 16 bases between them. Germline values: CDR1 SGHRS, CDR2 YFSETQ. DNA for the CDR3: TGCGCCAGCACCCGGGGGGGAGAAGGGAACACTGAAGCTTTCTTT. This gives the protein CASTRGGEGNTEAFF.

The J gene is TRBJ1-1, the V gene TRBV2, with TRBD1 matching 7 bases. CDR1 is SNHLY and CDR2 is FYNNEI in the germline V gene. The V and J ends lost 6 bases and 2 bases, in that order; junction bases with no gene match: 9. The CDR3 sequence is 15 residues long. The CDR3 here is CASRDGGQINTEAFF. The CDR3 nucleotides read TGTGCCAGCAGAGACGGGGGACAGATTAACACTGAAGCTTTCTTT.

The table lists this clone with a count of one. The chain carries TRBV30 and TRBJ1-4; no clear D. CDR1 GTSNPN and CDR2 SVGIG come from the germline V gene (reference sequence). V shed 2 bases and J shed 0 bases, with 16 bases lying between them. The CDR3 consists of 17 residues. The CDR3 DNA follows: TGTGCCTGGAGTCGAGGCCTCGCCCCTGCAACTAATGAAAAACTGTTTTTT. Protein product: CAWSRGLAPATNEKLFF.

The chain combines TRBV9 with TRBJ2-7; D is perhaps TRBD2 (6 bases). CDR1 is SGDLS and CDR2 is YYNGEE in the germline V gene. The CDR3 sequence is 13 residues long. Trimming took 0 bases from V and 4 from J, leaving 8 bases between them. The CDR3 region is CASSVGAGYEQYF. The CDR3 nucleotides read TGTGCCAGCAGCGTAGGTGCGGGGTACGAGCAGTACTTC.

This chain connects TRBV6-1 to TRBJ1-3; D gene uncertain. CDR1 is MNHNS and CDR2 is SASEGT in the germline V gene. This CDR3 region has 14 residues. V was shortened by 7 bases and J by 0 bases, with 10 bases between the two germline ends. DNA for the CDR3: TGTGCCAGCATGCATATACACTCTGGAAACACCATATATTTT. It codes for CASMHIHSGNTIYF.

The V call is TRBV7-9, the J call TRBJ2-7; D gene ambiguous. Germline values: CDR1 SEHNR, CDR2 FQNEAQ (reference sequence). V gave up 6 bases and J gave up 5 bases, with 11 bases separating them. The CDR3 covers 12 residues. The CDR3 DNA reads as TGTGCCAGCAGGTCGGTTGCGGACGAGCAGTACTTC. Its protein product is CASRSVADEQYF.

The count of this clone is one. J is TRBJ2-7 and V is TRBV5-1; D might be TRBD2 (6 bases). Trimming pared 7 bases from V and 0 bases from J, leaving 17 bases between. From germline, CDR1 is SGHRS and CDR2 YFSETQ. The CDR3 is 15 amino acids. The CDR3: CASSSGGPSSYEQYF. As DNA, the CDR3 is TGCGCCAGCTCCTCCGGGGGTCCCTCCTCCTACGAGCAGTACTTC. Drawing the rest from reference TRBV5-1 and TRBJ2-7, the complete variable domain is KAGVTQTPRYLIKTRGQQVTLSCSPISGHRSVSWYQQTPGQGLQFLFEYFSETQRNKGNFPGRFSGRQFSNSRSEMNVSTLELGDSALYLCASSSGGPSSYEQYFGPGTRLTVT.